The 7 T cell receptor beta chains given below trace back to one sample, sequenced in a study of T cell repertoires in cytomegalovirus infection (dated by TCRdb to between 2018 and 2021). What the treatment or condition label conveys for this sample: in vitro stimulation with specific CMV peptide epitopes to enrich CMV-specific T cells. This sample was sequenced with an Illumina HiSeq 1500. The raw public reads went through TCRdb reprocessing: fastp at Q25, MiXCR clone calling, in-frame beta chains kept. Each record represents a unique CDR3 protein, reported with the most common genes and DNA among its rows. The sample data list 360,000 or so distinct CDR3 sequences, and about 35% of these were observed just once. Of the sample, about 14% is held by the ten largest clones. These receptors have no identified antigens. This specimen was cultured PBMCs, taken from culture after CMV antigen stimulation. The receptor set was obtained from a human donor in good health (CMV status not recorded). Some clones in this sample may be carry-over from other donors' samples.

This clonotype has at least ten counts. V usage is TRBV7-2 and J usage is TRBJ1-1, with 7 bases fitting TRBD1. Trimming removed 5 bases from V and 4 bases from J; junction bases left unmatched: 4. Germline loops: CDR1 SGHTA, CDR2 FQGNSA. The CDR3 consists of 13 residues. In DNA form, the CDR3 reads TGTGCCAGCAGCCCCGACAGGGTCACTGAAGCTTTCTTT. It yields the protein CASSPDRVTEAFF.

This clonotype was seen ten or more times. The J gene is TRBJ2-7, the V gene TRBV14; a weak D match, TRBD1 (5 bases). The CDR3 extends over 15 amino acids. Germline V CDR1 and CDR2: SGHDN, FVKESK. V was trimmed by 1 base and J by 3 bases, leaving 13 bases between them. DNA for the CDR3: TGTGCCAGCAGCCAAGGCACAGGCTTACTCTACGAGCAGTACTTC. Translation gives CASSQGTGLLYEQYF.

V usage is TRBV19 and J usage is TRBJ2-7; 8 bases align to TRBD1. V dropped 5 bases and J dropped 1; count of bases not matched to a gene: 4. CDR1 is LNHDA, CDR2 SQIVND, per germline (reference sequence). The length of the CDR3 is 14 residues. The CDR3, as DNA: TGTGCCAGTAGTTTTCGACAGGGGTCCTACGAGCAGTACTTC. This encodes CASSFRQGSYEQYF.

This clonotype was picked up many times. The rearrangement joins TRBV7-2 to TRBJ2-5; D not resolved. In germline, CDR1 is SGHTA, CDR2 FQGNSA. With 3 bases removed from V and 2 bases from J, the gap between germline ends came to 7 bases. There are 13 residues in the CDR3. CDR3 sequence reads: CASSLTVQETQYF. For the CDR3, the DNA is TGTGCCAGCAGCTTGACTGTACAAGAGACCCAGTACTTC.

CDR3 nucleotide sequence: TGTGCCAGTAAGTCGTGGAGCGGTATCACGGAAGATACGCAGTATTTT. As protein: CASKSWSGITEDTQYF. The chain links TRBV19 to TRBJ2-3; the D gene is possibly TRBD2 (5 bases). CDR3 size: 16 residues. CDR1 is LNHDA, CDR2 SQIVND, per germline (reference sequence). Trimming stripped 7 bases from V and 5 bases from J, with 22 bases between. Filled out from reference TRBV19 and TRBJ2-3, the complete variable domain reads DGGITQSPKYLFRKEGQNVTLSCEQNLNHDAMYWYRQDPGQGLRLIYYSQIVNDFQKGDIAEGYSVSREKKESFPLTVTSAQKNPTAFYLCASKSWSGITEDTQYFGPGTRLTVL.

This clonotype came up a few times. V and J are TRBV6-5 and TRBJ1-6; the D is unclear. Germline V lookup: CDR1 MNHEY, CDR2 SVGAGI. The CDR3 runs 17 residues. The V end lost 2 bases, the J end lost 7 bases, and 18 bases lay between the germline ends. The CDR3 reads CASSYRDRGNWNSPLHF. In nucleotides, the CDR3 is TGTGCCAGCAGTTACAGAGATCGAGGGAATTGGAATTCACCCCTCCACTTT.

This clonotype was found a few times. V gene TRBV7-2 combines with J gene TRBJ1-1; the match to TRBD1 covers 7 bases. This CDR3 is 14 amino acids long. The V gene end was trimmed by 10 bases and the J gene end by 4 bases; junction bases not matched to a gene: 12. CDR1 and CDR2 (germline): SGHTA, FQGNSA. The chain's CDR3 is CATAPRQGSTEAFF. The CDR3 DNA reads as TGTGCCACCGCCCCCCGACAGGGAAGCACTGAAGCTTTCTTT.